This T cell receptor beta chain was retrieved from a study of T cell repertoires in cytomegalovirus infection. Findings and limits, study-wide: The cumulative frequency of public TCR beta families identified carriers of CMV plus the relevant HLA.

In TCRdb, the reads were re-called with MiXCR into one record per CDR3 protein. The sample lists 230,000 or so distinct CDR3 sequences, about 38% occurring once. V lost 6 bases and J lost 4; bases outside the gene matches: 2. CDR3 size: 16 residues. From germline, CDR1 is MDHEN and CDR2 SYDVKM. Worth noting for this clonotype: Its antigen is still unknown.

Sequences were derived from CD8+ T cells from cultured PBMCs, sampled from culture after CMV antigen stimulation. V is TRBV28 and J is TRBJ2-2, with 16 bases matching TRBD2. The TCR sequence derives from a human donor in good health (CMV status not recorded). Some clones in this sample may be carry-over from other donors' samples. Here the CDR3 reads CASRGLAGGITGELFF. The CDR3 nucleotides read TGTGCCAGCAGGGGACTAGCGGGAGGGATCACCGGGGAGCTGTTTTTT.